A selection of T cell receptor beta chains follows, all from one sample in a study of T cell changes during pregnancy in multiple sclerosis. The method was immunoSEQ multiplex PCR; TCRdb's version includes in-frame clones alone and lacks a portion of them. The data show under 95,000 clones, about 93% seen once. Sequenced here: CD4+ T cells from peripheral blood mononuclear cells, sampled before pregnancy. These receptors were collected from a female donor with multiple sclerosis, enrolled in a pregnancy study. Both conserved end residues are part of each CDR3. A D gene is named only where the DNA matches it firmly.

v_call	cdr3_length	d_call	j_call	cdr3_aa	cdr3_nt
TRBV2	14	-	TRBJ2-1	CASSNARGYNEQFF	TGTGCCAGCTCGAACGCCAGGGGATACAATGAGCAGTTCTTC
TRBV28	12	TRBD2	TRBJ2-7	CASNSGGYEQYF	TGTGCCAGTAATAGCGGGGGGTACGAGCAGTACTTC
TRBV19	18	TRBD1	TRBJ1-5	CASSPRQGTLYSNQPQHF	TGTGCCAGTAGTCCAAGACAGGGGACCCTCTATAGCAATCAGCCCCAGCATTTT
TRBV18	14	-	TRBJ2-2	CASSPGPNTGELFF	TGTGCCAGCTCACCCGGTCCGAACACCGGGGAGCTGTTTTTT
TRBV6-5	14	-	TRBJ1-1	CASSYGQMNTEAFF	TGTGCCAGCAGTTACGGCCAGATGAACACTGAAGCTTTCTTT
TRBV18	14	TRBD1	TRBJ1-2	CASSPGTGMDGYTF	TGTGCCAGCTCACCCGGGACAGGGATGGACGGCTACACCTTC
TRBV28	10	-	TRBJ1-2	CASSYNGYTF	TGTGCCAGCAGTTATAATGGCTACACCTTC
TRBV9	17	TRBD2	TRBJ2-5	CASSVGVGLAGTETQYF	TGTGCCAGCAGCGTAGGAGTAGGGCTAGCGGGAACAGAGACCCAGTACTTC
TRBV28	15	TRBD1	TRBJ2-7	CASSTRTGVIDEQYF	TGTGCCAGCAGCACCCGAACAGGGGTCATTGACGAGCAGTACTTC
TRBV7-2	14	-	TRBJ1-2	CASSLPGGASGYTF	TGTGCCAGCAGCTTACCAGGTGGGGCCTCTGGCTACACCTTC
TRBV30	12	TRBD2	TRBJ2-7	CAWSRGGYEQYF	TGTGCCTGGAGTCGGGGGGGCTACGAGCAGTACTTC
TRBV7-7	13	-	TRBJ2-2	CASRHSYTGELFF	TGTGCCAGCAGACATTCCTACACCGGGGAGCTGTTTTTT
TRBV5-4	14	TRBD1	TRBJ2-5	CASSLNRGGETQYF	TGTGCCAGCAGCTTGAACAGGGGTGGGGAGACCCAGTACTTC
TRBV28	13	TRBD2	TRBJ2-3	CASRALAGGTQYF	TGTGCCAGCAGAGCTCTAGCGGGAGGTACGCAGTATTTT
TRBV5-8	14	TRBD1	TRBJ1-5	CASSRRDRVQPQHF	TGTGCCAGCAGCCGCCGGGACAGGGTTCAGCCCCAGCATTTT
TRBV27	14	-	TRBJ1-5	CASRRGDSNQPQHF	TGTGCCAGCAGGCGGGGGGACAGCAATCAGCCCCAGCATTTT